What follows is one TCR beta chain and its context. The record originates from a study of T cell repertoires in cytomegalovirus infection. In germline, CDR1 is DFQATT, CDR2 SNEGSKA (reference sequence). The J segment lost 7 bases and the V segment lost 0 bases, leaving 5 bases of the junction unmatched. The CDR3 covers 15 residues. TCRdb processed the reads anew with MiXCR; each CDR3 protein has one entry. The sample records 170,000 or so distinct CDR3 sequences, 15% to 20% being singletons. V gene TRBV20-1 combines with J gene TRBJ2-1; 11 bases map to TRBD2. The TCR sequence derives from a human donor in good health (CMV status not recorded). Some clones in this sample may be carry-over from other donors' samples. The sequenced material came from CD8+ T cells from PBMCs. The CDR3 region has the DNA TGCAGTGCTAGAGATGGAGGGACTAGCGGTAATGAGCAGTTCTTC. Translating it yields CSARDGGTSGNEQFF.